These T cell receptor beta chains were read from a single sample in a study of human T cells and chemical hapten exposure. TCRdb recomputed calls from the RACE reads with MiXCR, one row per CDR3 protein. Found here are more than 85,000 distinct CDR3 sequences, about a tenth of them singletons; the top ten hold 3.1%. The sequencing used whole blood, collected in connection with sensitization to the hapten diphenylcyclopropenone (DPC). These receptors came from a woman aged 35 to 49 with alopecia areata. Some clones in this sample may be carry-over from other donors' samples. Both conserved end residues are part of each CDR3.

TRBJ2-7,TRBV29-1,CSVEGATAYEQYF
TRBJ2-4,TRBV6-1,CASSDHSRNIQYF
TRBJ2-1,TRBV7-9,CASSRLAGGYYNEQFF
TRBJ2-1,TRBV7-6,CASSLGGLRDEQFF
TRBJ2-1,TRBV11-3,CASSHRLAGENNEQFF
TRBJ2-4,TRBV28,CASSSPGQPRIQYF
TRBJ2-1,TRBV9,CASSVVLTGINEQFF
TRBJ1-2,TRBV6-5,CASSYSTGVGDGYTF
TRBJ2-1,TRBV3-1,CASSRDTSGGAGNEQFF
TRBJ1-6,TRBV18,CASRLGTSPLHF
TRBJ2-1,TRBV4-3,CASSRKTTGLNNEQFF
TRBJ1-1,TRBV18,CASSPTRQRVSRNTEAFF
TRBJ2-7,TRBV15,CATSRGPSYEQYF
TRBJ1-2,TRBV6-2/TRBV6-3,CASRGPGQTDDYGYTF
TRBJ2-7,TRBV18,CASSPLTASNEQYF
TRBJ1-2,TRBV4-1,CASSLAAGADFGYTF
TRBJ1-2,TRBV6-2/TRBV6-3,CANSSPSAGTQGWGYTF
TRBJ1-1,TRBV10-3,CAISESPFRNTEAFF
TRBJ1-6,TRBV18,CASSRGPGANSPLHF
TRBJ1-1,TRBV6-4,CASSDSEAGVTEAFF
TRBJ2-7,TRBV7-2,CASSLRTSLSDEQYF
TRBJ1-5,TRBV6-2/TRBV6-3,CASTRDRVDQPQHF
TRBJ2-6,TRBV29-1,CSGPSDTSGANVLTF